This T cell receptor delta chain was retrieved from a study of gamma-delta T cells after stem cell transplantation. This CDR3 is 18 amino acids long. TCRdb reprocessed the RT-PCR reads using CATT. The data contain some 1,400 delta-chain clones, about 9.3% of them singletons. The TCR sequence derives from a human donor. It is not recorded whose cells these are; they may come from a transplant donor. Sequenced: gamma-delta T cells. Here the J gene is TRDJ1 and the V gene is not called; the DNA was not used to check the table's D call, TRDD3. The CDR3, as DNA: TGTGCCTGTGACATAGTGGGGGCTCCGCTCTCTTACACCGAGAAACTCATCTTT. Amino acids: CACDIVGAPLSYTEKLIF.